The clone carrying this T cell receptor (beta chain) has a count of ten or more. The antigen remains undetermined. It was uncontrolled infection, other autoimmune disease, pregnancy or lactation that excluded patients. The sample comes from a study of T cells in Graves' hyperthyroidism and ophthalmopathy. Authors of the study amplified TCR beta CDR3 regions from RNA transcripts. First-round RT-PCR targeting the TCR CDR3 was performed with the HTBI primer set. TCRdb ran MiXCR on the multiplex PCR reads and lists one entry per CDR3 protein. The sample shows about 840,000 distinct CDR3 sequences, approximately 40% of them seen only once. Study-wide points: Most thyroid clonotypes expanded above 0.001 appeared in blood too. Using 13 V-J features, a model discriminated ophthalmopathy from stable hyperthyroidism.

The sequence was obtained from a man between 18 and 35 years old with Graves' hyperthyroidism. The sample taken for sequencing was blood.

The CDR3 nucleotides are TGTGCCAGCAGCTCCCACGGCATCAATCAGCCCCAGCATTTT. Translating it yields CASSSHGINQPQHF. The V call is TRBV13, the J call TRBJ1-5; D not certain. V was cut by 4 bases and J by 3 bases, with 10 bases left in between. The CDR3 runs 14 residues. Germline CDR1 reads PRHDT; CDR2 reads FYEKMQ (reference sequence).